This T cell receptor (beta chain) came from a study of blood T cell repertoires in COVID-19. Study as a whole: The origin of the acute and convalescent COVID-19 samples was the United States, Italy and Spain. From T cells, B-cell-depleted T cells, or PBMCs came the material, which was cDNA or gDNA.

Patients in Seattle were enrolled during active infection, then followed longitudinally. Data came from immunoSEQ multiplex PCR; TCRdb stores just in-frame clones and leaves some out. The sample lists roughly 150,000 clones; roughly nine tenths were seen once. The CDR3 length is 21 residues. V lost 0 bases, J lost 5 bases, and 19 bases stayed unmatched. This sequence originates from a man aged 18 to 30 with COVID-19, enrolled during active disease. The chain carries TRBV5-3 and TRBJ2-7; 14 bases agree with TRBD2. TRBV5-3 is placed among ORFs of uncertain function. Input material: peripheral blood. The CDR3 DNA follows: TGTGCCAGAAGCTTGGACTGCACTGGACTAGCGGGAGGTGAGGAACCTGACGAGCAGTACTTC. Translated, it gives CARSLDCTGLAGGEEPDEQYF.